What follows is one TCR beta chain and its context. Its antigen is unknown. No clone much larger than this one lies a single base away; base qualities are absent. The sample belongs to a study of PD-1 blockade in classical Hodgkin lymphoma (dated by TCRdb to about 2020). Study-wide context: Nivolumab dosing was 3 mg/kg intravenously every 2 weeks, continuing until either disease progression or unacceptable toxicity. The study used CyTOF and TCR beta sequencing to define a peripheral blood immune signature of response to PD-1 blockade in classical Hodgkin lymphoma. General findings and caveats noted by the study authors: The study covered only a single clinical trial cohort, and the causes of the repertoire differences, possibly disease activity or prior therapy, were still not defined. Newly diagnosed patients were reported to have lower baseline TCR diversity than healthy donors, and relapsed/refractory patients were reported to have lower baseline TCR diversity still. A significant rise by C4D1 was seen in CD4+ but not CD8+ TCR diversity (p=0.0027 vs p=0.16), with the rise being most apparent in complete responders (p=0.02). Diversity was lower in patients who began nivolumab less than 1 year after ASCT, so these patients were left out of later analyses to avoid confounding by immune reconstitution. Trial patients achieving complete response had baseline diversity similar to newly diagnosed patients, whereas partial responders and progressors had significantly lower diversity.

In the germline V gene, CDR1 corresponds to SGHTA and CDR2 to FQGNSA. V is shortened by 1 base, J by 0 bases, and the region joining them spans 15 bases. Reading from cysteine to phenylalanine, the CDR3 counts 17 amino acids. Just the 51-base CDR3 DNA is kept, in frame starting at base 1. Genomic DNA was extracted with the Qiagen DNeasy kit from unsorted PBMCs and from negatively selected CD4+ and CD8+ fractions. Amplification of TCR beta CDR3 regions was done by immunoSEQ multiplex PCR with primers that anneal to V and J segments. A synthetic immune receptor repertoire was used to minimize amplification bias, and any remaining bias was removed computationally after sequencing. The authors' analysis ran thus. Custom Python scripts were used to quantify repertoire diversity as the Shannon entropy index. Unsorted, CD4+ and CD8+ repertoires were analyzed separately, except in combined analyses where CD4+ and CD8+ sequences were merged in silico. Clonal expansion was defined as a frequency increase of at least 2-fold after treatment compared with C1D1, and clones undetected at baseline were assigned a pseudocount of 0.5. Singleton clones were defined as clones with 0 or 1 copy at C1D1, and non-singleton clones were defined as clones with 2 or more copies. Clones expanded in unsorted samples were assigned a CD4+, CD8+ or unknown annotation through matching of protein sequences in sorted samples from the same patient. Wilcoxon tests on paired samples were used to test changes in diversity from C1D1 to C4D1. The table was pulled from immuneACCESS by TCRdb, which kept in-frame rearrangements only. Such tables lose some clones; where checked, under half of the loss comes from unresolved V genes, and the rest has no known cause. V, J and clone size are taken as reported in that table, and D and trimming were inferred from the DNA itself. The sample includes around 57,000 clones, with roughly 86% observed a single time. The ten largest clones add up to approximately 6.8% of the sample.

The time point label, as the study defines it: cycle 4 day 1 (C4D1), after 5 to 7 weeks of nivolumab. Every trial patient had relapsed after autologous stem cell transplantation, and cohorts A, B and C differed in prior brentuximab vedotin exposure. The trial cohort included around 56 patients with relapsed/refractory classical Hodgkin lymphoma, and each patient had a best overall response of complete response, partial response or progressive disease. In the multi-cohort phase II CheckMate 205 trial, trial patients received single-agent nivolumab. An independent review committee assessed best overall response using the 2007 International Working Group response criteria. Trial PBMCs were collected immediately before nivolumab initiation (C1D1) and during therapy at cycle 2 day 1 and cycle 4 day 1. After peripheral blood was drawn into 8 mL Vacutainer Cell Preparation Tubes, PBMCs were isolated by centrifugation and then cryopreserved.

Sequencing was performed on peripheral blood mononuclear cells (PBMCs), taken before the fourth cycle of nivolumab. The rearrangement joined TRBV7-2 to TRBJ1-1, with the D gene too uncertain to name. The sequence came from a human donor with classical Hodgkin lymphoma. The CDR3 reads CASSLESPGIMNTEAFF. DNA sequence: TGTGCCAGCAGCTTAGAATCACCAGGAATCATGAACACTGAAGCTTTCTTT.